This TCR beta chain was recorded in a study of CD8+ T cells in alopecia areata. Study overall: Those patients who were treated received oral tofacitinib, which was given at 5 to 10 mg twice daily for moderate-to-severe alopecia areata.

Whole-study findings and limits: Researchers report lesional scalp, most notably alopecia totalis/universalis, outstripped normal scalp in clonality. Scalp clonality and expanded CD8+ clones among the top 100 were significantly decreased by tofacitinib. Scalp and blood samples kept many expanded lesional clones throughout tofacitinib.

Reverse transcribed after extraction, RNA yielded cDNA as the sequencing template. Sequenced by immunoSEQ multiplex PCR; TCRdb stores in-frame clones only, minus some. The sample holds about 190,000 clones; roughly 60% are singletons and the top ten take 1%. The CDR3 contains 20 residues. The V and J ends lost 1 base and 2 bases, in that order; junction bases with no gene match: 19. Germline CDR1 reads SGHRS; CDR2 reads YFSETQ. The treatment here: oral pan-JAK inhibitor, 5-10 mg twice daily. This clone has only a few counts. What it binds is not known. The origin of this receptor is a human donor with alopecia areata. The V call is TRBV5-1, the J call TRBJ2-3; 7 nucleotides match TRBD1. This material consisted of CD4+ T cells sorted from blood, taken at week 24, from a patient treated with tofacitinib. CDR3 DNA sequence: TGCGCCAGCAGCTTGTCCCCCCAATTTCTCAGGGGGAATCCCACAGATACGCAGTATTTT. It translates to CASSLSPQFLRGNPTDTQYF.